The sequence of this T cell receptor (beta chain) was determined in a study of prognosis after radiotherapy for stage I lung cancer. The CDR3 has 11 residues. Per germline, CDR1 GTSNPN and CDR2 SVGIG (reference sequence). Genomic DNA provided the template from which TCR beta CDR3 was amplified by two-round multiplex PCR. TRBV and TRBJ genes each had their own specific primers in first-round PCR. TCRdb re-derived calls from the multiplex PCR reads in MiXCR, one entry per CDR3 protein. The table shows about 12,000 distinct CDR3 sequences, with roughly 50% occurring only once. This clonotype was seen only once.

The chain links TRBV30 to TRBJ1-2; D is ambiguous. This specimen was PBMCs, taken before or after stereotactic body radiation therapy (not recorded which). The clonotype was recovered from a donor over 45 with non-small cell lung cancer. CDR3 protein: CARKRAAGYTF. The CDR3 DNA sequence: TGTGCTAGGAAAAGGGCGGCTGGCTACACCTTC. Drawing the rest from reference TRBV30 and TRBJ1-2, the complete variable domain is SQTIHQWPATLVQPVGSPLSLECTVEGTSNPNLYWYRQAAGRGLQLLFYSVGIGQISSEVPQNLSASRPQDRQFILSSKKLLLSDSGFYLCARKRAAGYTFGSGTRLTVV.